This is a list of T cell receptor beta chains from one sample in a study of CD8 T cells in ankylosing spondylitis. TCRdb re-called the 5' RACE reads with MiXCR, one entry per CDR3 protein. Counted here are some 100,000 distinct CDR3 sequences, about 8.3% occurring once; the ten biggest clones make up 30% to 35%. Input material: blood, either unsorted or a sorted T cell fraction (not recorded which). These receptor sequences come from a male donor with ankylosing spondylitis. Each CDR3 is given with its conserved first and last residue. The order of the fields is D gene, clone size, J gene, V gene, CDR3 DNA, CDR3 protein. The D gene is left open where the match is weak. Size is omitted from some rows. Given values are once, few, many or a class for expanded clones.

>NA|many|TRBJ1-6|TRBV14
TGTGCCAGCAGCCAGGGTACTTCGGTTTTCCTCCACTTT
CASSQGTSVFLHF
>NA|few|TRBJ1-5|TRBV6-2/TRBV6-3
TGTGCCAGCAGTTACGGGTCTCAGCCCCAGCATTTT
CASSYGSQPQHF
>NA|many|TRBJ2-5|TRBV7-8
TGTGCCAGCAGCTTAGAGGTGTTGGGGGCGAGGGAGACCCAGTACTTC
CASSLEVLGARETQYF
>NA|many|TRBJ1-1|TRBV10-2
TGCGCCAGCAGTGACGGGGGAGATTTTGAAGCTTTCTTT
CASSDGGDFEAFF
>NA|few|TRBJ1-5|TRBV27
TGTGCCTCCGGGACCCCGGGAGGCAATCAGCCCCAGCATTTT
CASGTPGGNQPQHF
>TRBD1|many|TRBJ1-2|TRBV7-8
TGTGCCAGCAGCACACTCGGGACAGGGGGCGACGGCTACACCTTC
CASSTLGTGGDGYTF
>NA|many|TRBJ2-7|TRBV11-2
TGTGCCAGCAGCTTAGATCCGGGGCCGGGAGAGCAGTACTTC
CASSLDPGPGEQYF
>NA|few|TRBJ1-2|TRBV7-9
TGTGCCAGCAGCTTAAACCCAGTGCAGGACCTCTATGGCTACACCTTC
CASSLNPVQDLYGYTF
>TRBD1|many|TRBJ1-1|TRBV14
TGTGCCAGCAGCCCGGACAGGGCTTACACTGAAGCTTTCTTT
CASSPDRAYTEAFF
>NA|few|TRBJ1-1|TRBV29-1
TGCAGCGTTGAAGAATTCTTATCGGCTTTCTTT
CSVEEFLSAFF
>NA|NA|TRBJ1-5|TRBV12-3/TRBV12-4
TGTGCCAGCAGTTTTTTGGGAGGGACACCGGCCAATCAGCCCCAGCATTTT
CASSFLGGTPANQPQHF
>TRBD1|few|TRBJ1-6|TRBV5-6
TGTGCCAGCAGCTACGGGACAGGGAGCAATTCACCCCTCCACTTT
CASSYGTGSNSPLHF
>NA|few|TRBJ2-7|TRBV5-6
TGTGCCAGCAGCCGCGGGATAGGGGAAGAGCAGTACTTC
CASSRGIGEEQYF
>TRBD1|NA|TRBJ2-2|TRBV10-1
TGCGCCAGCAGCGACAGGGTGGGAATCGGGGAGCTGTTTTTT
CASSDRVGIGELFF
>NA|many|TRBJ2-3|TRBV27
TGTGCCAGCAGCCGATACGGCATGCTAGATACGCAGTATTTT
CASSRYGMLDTQYF
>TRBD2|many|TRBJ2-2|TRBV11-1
TGTGCCAGCAGCTTATGGGTTGGCGGGAGTATCGACACCGGGGAGCTGTTTTTT
CASSLWVGGSIDTGELFF
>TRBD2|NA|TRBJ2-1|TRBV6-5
TGTGCCAGCAGTTCCCCGGGGGGTGAGCAGTTCTTC
CASSSPGGEQFF
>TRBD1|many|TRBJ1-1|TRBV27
TGTGCCAGCAGTTGGACAGGGAGTGGGACTGAAGCTTTCTTT
CASSWTGSGTEAFF
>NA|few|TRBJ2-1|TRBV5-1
TGCGCCAGCAGAGGGGTTAAACACAATGAGCAGTTCTTC
CASRGVKHNEQFF
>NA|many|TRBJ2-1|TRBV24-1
TGTGCCACCAGTGTGGCAGGGAACAACGATGAGCAGTTCTTC
CATSVAGNNDEQFF
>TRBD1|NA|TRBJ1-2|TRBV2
TGTGCCAGCAGTGAAGGTGTAACAGGGGGCGCCGACTATGGCTACACCTTC
CASSEGVTGGADYGYTF
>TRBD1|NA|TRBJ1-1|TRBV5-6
TGTGCCAGCAGCAGGGGACAGATAACTGAAGCTTTCTTT
CASSRGQITEAFF
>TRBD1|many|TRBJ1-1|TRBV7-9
TGTGCCAGCAGCTACAGACAGGGCCAGAACACTGAAGCTTTCTTT
CASSYRQGQNTEAFF
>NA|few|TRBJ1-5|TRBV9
TGTGCCAGCAGCCATGGGGATAGCAATCAGCCCCAGCATTTT
CASSHGDSNQPQHF
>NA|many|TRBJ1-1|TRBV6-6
TGTGCCAGCAGCCCCCCGGGACCTGGGGTAACTTTCTTT
CASSPPGPGVTFF
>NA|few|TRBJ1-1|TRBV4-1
TGCGCCAGCAGCCCCAGGGGGAACACTGAAGCTTTCTTT
CASSPRGNTEAFF
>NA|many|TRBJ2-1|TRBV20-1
TGCAGTGCTAGAGATCTAGTTAGCAATGAGCAGTTCTTC
CSARDLVSNEQFF
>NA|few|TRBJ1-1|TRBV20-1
TGCAGTGCTAGTCCAAACGAGGGCTTGAACACTGAAGCTTTCTTT
CSASPNEGLNTEAFF